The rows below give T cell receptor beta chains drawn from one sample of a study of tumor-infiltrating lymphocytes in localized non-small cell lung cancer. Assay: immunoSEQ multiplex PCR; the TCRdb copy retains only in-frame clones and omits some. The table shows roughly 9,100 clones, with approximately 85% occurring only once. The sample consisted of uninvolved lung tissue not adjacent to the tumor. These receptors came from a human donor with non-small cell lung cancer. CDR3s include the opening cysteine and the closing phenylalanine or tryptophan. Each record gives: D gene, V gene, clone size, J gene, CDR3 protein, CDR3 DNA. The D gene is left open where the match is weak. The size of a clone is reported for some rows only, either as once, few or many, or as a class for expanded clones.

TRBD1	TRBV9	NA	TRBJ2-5	CASSVGPGQGMQETQYF	TGTGCCAGCAGCGTAGGGCCTGGACAGGGAATGCAAGAGACCCAGTACTTC
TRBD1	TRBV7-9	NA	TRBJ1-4	CASSTSDRVRNEKLFF	TGTGCCAGCAGCACCTCGGACAGGGTCCGGAACGAAAAACTGTTTTTT
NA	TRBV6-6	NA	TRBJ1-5	CASSYGGRGVAQHF	TGTGCCAGCAGTTATGGGGGCCGGGGGGTAGCCCAGCATTTT
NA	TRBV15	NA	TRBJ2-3	CATSRDQGTDTQYF	TGTGCCACCAGCAGAGATCAGGGCACAGATACGCAGTATTTT
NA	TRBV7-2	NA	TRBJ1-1	CASSPAPATEAFF	TGTGCCAGCAGCCCTGCCCCCGCCACTGAAGCTTTCTTT
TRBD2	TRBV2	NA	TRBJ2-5	CASRKTSGKAGETQYF	TGTGCCAGCAGAAAGACTAGCGGGAAGGCGGGAGAGACCCAGTACTTC
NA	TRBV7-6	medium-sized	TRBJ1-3	CASSLEGNTIYF	TGTGCCAGCAGCTTAGAAGGAAACACCATATATTTT
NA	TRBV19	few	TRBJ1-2	CASSSLGGAYGYTF	TGTGCCAGTAGTAGCCTTGGGGGGGCCTATGGCTACACCTTC
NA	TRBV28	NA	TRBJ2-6	CATMGGTGREGGF	TGTGCCACAATGGGAGGAACGGGGCGCGAAGGGGGTTTC
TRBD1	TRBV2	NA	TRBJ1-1	CASSSVTGGTEAFF	TGTGCCAGCAGTTCCGTGACAGGGGGCACTGAAGCTTTCTTT
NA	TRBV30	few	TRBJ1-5	CAWSVGRSYSNQPQHF	TGTGCCTGGAGTGTCGGCAGATCCTATAGCAATCAGCCCCAGCATTTT
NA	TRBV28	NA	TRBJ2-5	CASRGDSFAQYF	TGTGCCAGCAGGGGGGATAGCTTTGCCCAGTACTTC
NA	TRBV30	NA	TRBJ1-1	CAWGRGTEAFF	TGTGCCTGGGGGAGGGGCACTGAAGCTTTCTTT
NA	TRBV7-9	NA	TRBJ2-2	CASSPQGGTGELFF	TGTGCCAGCAGCCCGCAGGGGGGAACTGGGGAGCTGTTTTTT
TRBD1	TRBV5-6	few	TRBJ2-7	CASTPRQGTYEQYF	TGTGCCAGCACCCCGCGACAGGGGACCTACGAGCAGTACTTC
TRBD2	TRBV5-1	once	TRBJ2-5	CASSLMGGETQYF	TGCGCCAGCAGCTTGATGGGGGGGGAGACCCAGTACTTC
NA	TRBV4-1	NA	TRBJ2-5	CASSQVTGSGETQYF	TGCGCCAGCAGCCAAGTAACAGGGTCTGGAGAGACCCAGTACTTC